Listed below are T cell receptor beta chains from one sample, sequenced in a study of cytomegalovirus exposure and HLA in healthy donors. Measured with immunoSEQ multiplex PCR; TCRdb has only the in-frame clones, and not every one. The sample lists 49,000 or so clones; around 81% were seen once. The specimen sequenced was PBMCs. These receptors all come from a boy aged 10-17 years in good health and CMV-seropositive. Each CDR3 is given with its conserved first and last residue. The order of the fields is V gene, clone size, J gene, D gene, CDR3 protein, CDR3 DNA. A D gene is named only where the DNA matches it firmly. The size of a clone is reported for some rows only, either as once, few or many, or as a class for expanded clones.

TRBV6-1	.	TRBJ1-2	.	CATSGRPYYGYTF	TGTGCCACTAGCGGGCGGCCCTACTATGGCTACACCTTC
TRBV9	.	TRBJ1-2	.	CASSVDGAGNGYTF	TGTGCCAGCAGCGTAGATGGGGCAGGGAATGGCTACACCTTC
TRBV14	.	TRBJ2-3	.	CASSPTSSTDTQYF	TGTGCCAGCAGCCCGACTTCCTCCACAGATACGCAGTATTTT
TRBV2	.	TRBJ1-2	.	CASSDTHYGYTF	TGTGCCAGCAGCGACACCCACTATGGCTACACCTTC
TRBV12-5	few	TRBJ2-3	.	CASGLAISTDTQYF	TGTGCTAGTGGTTTGGCCATTAGCACAGATACGCAGTATTTT
TRBV7-2	.	TRBJ1-4	TRBD1	CASSPDRGRGEKLFF	TGTGCCAGCAGCCCCGACAGGGGGAGAGGGGAAAAACTGTTTTTT
TRBV28	once	TRBJ1-5	TRBD1	CASVPTGQGLWQPQHF	TGTGCCAGCGTCCCCACGGGACAGGGTTTGTGGCAGCCCCAGCATTTT
TRBV5-1	once	TRBJ2-2	TRBD1	CASSTDRAGRTGELFF	TGCGCCAGCAGCACTGACAGGGCAGGGCGTACCGGGGAGCTGTTTTTT
TRBV11-3	.	TRBJ2-5	.	CASSLNTDQETQYF	TGTGCCAGCAGCTTAAACACAGACCAAGAGACCCAGTACTTC
TRBV15	.	TRBJ2-3	.	CATSRNQGIFGNTDTQYF	TGTGCCACCAGCAGAAATCAGGGGATCTTTGGGAACACAGATACGCAGTATTTT
TRBV7-7	.	TRBJ2-2	.	CASSLASGGRELFF	TGTGCTAGCAGCTTAGCTTCTGGGGGCCGGGAGCTGTTTTTT
TRBV2	.	TRBJ2-3	TRBD2	CASKAGLAGGDTQYF	TGTGCCAGCAAGGCGGGACTAGCGGGGGGAGATACGCAGTATTTT
TRBV6-4	.	TRBJ2-7	.	CASIWTPAPHEQYF	TGTGCCAGCATTTGGACACCTGCCCCCCACGAGCAGTACTTC
TRBV4-1	.	TRBJ2-2	TRBD2	CASSRLGGGANTGELFF	TGCGCCAGCAGCCGTTTGGGCGGGGGTGCGAACACCGGGGAGCTGTTTTTT
TRBV15	.	TRBJ1-5	.	CATSRDPGGSNQPQHF	TGTGCCACCAGCAGAGATCCAGGCGGGAGCAATCAGCCCCAGCATTTT
TRBV10-1	.	TRBJ1-6	TRBD1	CASSEDRADSPLHF	TGCGCCAGCAGTGAGGACAGGGCTGACTCACCCCTCCACTTT
TRBV19	.	TRBJ2-1	.	CASSREQAPLNEQFF	TGTGCCAGTAGCAGGGAACAGGCCCCTCTTAATGAGCAGTTCTTC
TRBV7-8	few	TRBJ2-7	.	CASSLRRFPGSDYEQYF	TGTGCCAGCAGCTTGCGCCGCTTCCCGGGTTCGGACTACGAGCAGTACTTC
TRBV7-6	.	TRBJ2-6	.	CASSSGTWISGANVLTF	TGTGCCAGCAGCTCCGGGACATGGATCTCTGGGGCCAACGTCCTGACTTTC
TRBV7-9	.	TRBJ2-6	.	CASRPRAGRGNSGANVPTF	TGTGCCAGCAGGCCGAGGGCCGGCAGGGGCAACTCTGGGGCCAACGTCCCGACTTTC
TRBV5-1	.	TRBJ1-3	.	CASSGRTARDSGNTIYF	TGCGCCAGCAGCGGTAGGACAGCTCGGGACTCTGGAAACACCATATATTTT
TRBV6-1	.	TRBJ2-1	.	CASSDLDSHNEQFF	TGTGCCAGCAGTGACCTGGACAGTCACAATGAGCAGTTCTTC
TRBV4-1	.	TRBJ1-1	TRBD1	CASSQELGEPDRKAEAFF	TGCGCCAGCAGCCAAGAACTAGGGGAACCGGACAGGAAAGCTGAAGCTTTCTTT
TRBV4-2	.	TRBJ2-1	TRBD2	CASSQETGLVRHNEQFF	TGTGCCAGCAGCCAAGAGACCGGACTAGTACGCCACAATGAGCAGTTCTTC
TRBV2	.	TRBJ1-3	.	CASTSSGNTIYF	TGTGCCAGCACGAGCTCTGGAAACACCATATATTTT
TRBV10-2	once	TRBJ2-1	TRBD2	CASRTTSGAAYNEQFF	TGCGCCAGCAGAACGACTAGCGGGGCCGCCTACAATGAGCAGTTCTTC
TRBV7-8	.	TRBJ2-1	.	CASSLFTAEDNEQFF	TGTGCCAGCAGCTTATTCACAGCGGAGGACAATGAGCAGTTCTTC
TRBV9	.	TRBJ1-2	.	CASSLTVSNYGYTF	TGTGCCAGCAGCCTGACAGTTTCCAACTATGGCTACACCTTC
TRBV19	.	TRBJ2-4	.	CASSTTRGGTENIQYF	TGTGCCAGTAGTACAACACGAGGAGGGACCGAAAACATTCAGTACTTC
TRBV7-9	.	TRBJ1-2	.	CASSRGGGINYGYTF	TGTGCCAGCAGCCGCGGAGGAGGAATTAACTATGGCTACACCTTC
TRBV10-1	.	TRBJ1-2	TRBD1	CASSPGQGYGYTF	TGCGCCAGCAGTCCGGGACAGGGGTATGGCTACACCTTC
TRBV5-4	.	TRBJ1-1	.	CASNDMRQAIMNTEAFF	TGTGCCAGCAACGACATGAGACAGGCGATCATGAACACTGAAGCTTTCTTT
TRBV7-9	few	TRBJ2-1	TRBD1	CASSLLGDRGYNEQFF	TGTGCCAGCAGCTTACTAGGGGACAGGGGTTACAATGAGCAGTTCTTC
TRBV27	.	TRBJ2-7	TRBD1	CASSPLYGTGLSYEQYF	TGTGCCAGCAGTCCTTTGTACGGGACAGGGTTATCCTACGAGCAGTACTTC
TRBV5-1	.	TRBJ2-2	TRBD1	CASSIRTGGLTGELFF	TGCGCCAGCAGTATAAGGACAGGGGGACTAACCGGGGAGCTGTTTTTT
TRBV6-1	.	TRBJ1-2	.	CASSDRGPYGYTF	TGTGCCAGCAGTGACAGGGGACCTTATGGCTACACCTTC
TRBV7-2	.	TRBJ2-1	TRBD2	CASSLVIGGGRVEQFF	TGTGCCAGCAGCTTAGTGATCGGGGGGGGCCGGGTTGAGCAGTTCTTC
TRBV4-2	once	TRBJ1-5	.	CASSQDNRGSNQPQHF	TGTGCCAGCAGCCAAGATAATCGGGGAAGCAATCAGCCCCAGCATTTT
TRBV13	.	TRBJ2-7	TRBD1	CASSLLDRGRYEQYF	TGTGCCAGCAGCTTATTGGACAGGGGCCGCTACGAGCAGTACTTC
TRBV6-5	.	TRBJ1-2	.	CASVSHYGYTF	TGTGCCAGCGTATCTCACTATGGCTACACCTTC
TRBV5-1	.	TRBJ1-1	.	CASSQTRETEAFF	TGCGCCAGCAGCCAAACCCGGGAGACTGAAGCTTTCTTT
TRBV5-1	.	TRBJ1-6	TRBD1	CASSSGTANSPLHF	TGCGCCAGCAGCTCCGGGACAGCAAATTCACCCCTCCACTTT
TRBV7-9	few	TRBJ1-1	.	CASSFGDTEAFF	TGTGCCAGCAGCTTCGGAGACACTGAAGCTTTCTTT
TRBV5-6	.	TRBJ2-4	TRBD1	CASSPRTGDRGAKNIQYF	TGTGCCAGCAGCCCGAGGACAGGGGATCGGGGAGCCAAAAACATTCAGTACTTC
TRBV5-5	.	TRBJ1-1	.	CASSLDNMNTEAFF	TGTGCCAGCAGCTTAGACAACATGAACACTGAAGCTTTCTTT